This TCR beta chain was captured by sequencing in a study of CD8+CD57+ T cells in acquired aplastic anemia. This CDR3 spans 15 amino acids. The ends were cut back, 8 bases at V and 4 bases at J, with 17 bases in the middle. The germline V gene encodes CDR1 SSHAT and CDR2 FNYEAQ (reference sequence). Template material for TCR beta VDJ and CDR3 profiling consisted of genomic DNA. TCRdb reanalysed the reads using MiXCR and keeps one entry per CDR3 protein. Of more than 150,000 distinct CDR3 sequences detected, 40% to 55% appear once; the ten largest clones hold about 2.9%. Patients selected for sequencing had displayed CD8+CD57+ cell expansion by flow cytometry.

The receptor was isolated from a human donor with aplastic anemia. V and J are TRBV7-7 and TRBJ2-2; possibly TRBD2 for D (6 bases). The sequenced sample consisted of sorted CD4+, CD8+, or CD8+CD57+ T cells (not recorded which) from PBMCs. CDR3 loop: CASSPRGFGTGELFF. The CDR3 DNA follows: TGTGCCAGCTCCCCCCGGGGGTTCGGCACCGGGGAGCTGTTTTTT.